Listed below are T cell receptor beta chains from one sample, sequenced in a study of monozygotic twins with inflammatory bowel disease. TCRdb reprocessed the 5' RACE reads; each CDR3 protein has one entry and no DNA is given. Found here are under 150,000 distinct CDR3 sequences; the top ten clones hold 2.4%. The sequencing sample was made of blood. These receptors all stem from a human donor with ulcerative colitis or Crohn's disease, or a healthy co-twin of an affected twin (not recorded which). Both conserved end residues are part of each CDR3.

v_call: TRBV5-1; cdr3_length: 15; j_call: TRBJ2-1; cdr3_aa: CASSPWTSGGNEQFF
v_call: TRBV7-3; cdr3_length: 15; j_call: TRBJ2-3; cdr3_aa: CASSFGTGLQRTQYF
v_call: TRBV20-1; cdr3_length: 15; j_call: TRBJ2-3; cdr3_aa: CSARKALRGTDTQYF
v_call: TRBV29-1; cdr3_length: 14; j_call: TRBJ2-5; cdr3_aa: CSVGEWTSIETQYF
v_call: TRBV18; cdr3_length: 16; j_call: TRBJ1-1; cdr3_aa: CASSFDRGSMNTEAFF
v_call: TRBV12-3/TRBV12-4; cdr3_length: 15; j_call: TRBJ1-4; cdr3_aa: CASSLGGTTNEKLFF
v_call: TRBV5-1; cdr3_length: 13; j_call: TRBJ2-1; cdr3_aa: CASSSGSMYEQFF
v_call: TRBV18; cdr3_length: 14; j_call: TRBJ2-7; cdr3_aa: CASSLRGKENEQYF
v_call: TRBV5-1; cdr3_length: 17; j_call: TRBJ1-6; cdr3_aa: CASSGTGGSPGNSPLHF
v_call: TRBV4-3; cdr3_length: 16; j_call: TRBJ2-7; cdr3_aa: CASSQEVAGGVYEQYF
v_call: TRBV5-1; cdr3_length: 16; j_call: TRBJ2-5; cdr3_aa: CASSLLAGSYQETQYF
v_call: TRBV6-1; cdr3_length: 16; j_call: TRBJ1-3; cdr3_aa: CASRPEDRSSGNTIYF
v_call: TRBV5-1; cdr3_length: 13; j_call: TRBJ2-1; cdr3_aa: CASRVGGDNEQFF
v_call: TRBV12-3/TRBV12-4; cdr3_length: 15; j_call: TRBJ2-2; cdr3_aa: CASLDRQVNTGELFF
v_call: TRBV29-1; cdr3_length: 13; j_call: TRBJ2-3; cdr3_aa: CSVVAGGPNTQYF
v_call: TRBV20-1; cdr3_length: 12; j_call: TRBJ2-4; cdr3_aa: CSAAGAKNMQYF
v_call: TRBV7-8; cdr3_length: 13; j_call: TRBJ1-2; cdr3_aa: CASSPGTGLGYTF
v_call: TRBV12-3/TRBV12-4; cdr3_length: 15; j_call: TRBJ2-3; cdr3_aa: CASILSAGGTDTQYF
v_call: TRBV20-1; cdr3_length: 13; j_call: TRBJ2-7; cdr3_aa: CSAPTGLSYEQYF
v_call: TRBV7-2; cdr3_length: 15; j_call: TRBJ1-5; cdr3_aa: CASSFDWGPGQPQHF
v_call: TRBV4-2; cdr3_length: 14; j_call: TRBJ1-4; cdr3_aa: CASSQESVNEKLFF
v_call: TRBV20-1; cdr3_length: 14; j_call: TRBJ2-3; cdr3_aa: CSARAPGRGDTQYF
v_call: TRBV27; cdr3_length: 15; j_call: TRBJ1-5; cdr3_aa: CASSFGTGRDQPQHF
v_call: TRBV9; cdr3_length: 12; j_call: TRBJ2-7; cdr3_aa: CASSVATGEQYF
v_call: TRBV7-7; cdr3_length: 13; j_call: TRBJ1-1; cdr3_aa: CASSPSPRGEAFF
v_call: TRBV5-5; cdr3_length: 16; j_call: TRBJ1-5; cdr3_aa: CASSLGLSGSNQPQHF
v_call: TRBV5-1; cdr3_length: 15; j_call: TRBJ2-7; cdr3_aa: CATQLLAGEYYEQYF
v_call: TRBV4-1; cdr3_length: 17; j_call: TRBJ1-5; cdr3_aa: CASSQDFTRISNQPQHF
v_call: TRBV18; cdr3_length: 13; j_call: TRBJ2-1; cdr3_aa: CASSPKRYNEQFF
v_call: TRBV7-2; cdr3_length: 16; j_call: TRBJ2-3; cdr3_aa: CASSLGQGSGTDTQYF
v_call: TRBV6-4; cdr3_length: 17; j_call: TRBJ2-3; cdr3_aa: CASSETGLADPTDTQYF
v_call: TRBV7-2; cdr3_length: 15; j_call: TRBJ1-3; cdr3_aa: CASSLSLTGAATIYF
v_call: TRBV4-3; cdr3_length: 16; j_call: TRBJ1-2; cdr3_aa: CASSHPGTGAFYGYTF
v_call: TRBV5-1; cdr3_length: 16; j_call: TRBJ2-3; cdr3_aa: CASSLDPGPGANTQYF
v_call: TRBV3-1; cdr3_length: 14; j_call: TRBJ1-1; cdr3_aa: CASRDSPSNTEAFF
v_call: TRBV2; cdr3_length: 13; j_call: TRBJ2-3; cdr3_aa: CASSGQGGYTQYF
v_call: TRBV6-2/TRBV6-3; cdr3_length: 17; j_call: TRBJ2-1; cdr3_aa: CASSFPWEGGAREEQFF
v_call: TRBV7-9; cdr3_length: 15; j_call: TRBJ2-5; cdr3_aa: CASSLDFGRQGSQYF
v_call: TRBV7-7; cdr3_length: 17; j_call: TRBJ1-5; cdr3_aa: CASSPPAGPEGNQPQHF
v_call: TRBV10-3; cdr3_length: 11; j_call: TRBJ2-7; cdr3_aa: CAISERVEQYF
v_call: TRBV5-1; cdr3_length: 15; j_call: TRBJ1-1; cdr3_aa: CASSFATGMNTEAFF
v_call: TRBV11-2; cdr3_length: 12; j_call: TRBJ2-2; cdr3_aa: CASSFGTGELFF
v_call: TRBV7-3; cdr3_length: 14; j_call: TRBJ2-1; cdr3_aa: CASSQTGYGNEQFF
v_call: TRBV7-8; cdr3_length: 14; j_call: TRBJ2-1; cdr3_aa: CASSLARGTNEQFF
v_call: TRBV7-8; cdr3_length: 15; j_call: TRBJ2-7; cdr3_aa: CASRRADRGGGEQYF
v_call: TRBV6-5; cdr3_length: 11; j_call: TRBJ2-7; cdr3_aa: CASSYSLEQYF
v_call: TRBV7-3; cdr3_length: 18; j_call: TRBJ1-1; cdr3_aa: CASSLTLIQAPVNTEAFF
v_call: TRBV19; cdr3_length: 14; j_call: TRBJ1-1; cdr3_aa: CASRRGAVNTEAFF
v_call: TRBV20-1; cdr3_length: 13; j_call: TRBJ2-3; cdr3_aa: CNARQDSTDTQYF
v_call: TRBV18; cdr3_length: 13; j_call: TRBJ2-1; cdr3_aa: CASSPQGSNEQFF
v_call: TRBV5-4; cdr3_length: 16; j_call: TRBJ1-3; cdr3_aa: CASSTGIWGTGNTIYF
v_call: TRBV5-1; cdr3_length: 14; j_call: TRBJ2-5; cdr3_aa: CASSLPSGGETQYF
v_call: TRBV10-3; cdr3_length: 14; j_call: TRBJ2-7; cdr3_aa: CAISFAEATYEQYF